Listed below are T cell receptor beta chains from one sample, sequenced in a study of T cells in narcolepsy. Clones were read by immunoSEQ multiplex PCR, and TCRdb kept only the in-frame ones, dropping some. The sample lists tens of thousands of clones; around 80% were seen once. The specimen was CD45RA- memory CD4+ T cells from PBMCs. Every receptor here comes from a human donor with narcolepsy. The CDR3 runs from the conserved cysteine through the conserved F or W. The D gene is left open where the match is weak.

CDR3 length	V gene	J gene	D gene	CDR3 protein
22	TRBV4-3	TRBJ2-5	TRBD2	CASSQEVSAGGLIQAGAETQYF
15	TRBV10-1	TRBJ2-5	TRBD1	CASSESAGGNVTQYF
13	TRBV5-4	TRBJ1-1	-	CASSPAPAGQAFF
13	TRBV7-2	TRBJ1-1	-	CASSLQENTEAFF
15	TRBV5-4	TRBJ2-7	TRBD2	CASSLYSSGGASPSF
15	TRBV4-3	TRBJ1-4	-	CASSQGGGGNEKLFF
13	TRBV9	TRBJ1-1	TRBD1	CASSTGAHTEAFF
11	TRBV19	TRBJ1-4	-	CASWGAEKLFF
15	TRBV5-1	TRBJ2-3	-	CASSLALAPTDTQYF
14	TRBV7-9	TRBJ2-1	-	CASSLDVVWNEQFF
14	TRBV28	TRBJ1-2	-	CASSLSAGTYGYTF
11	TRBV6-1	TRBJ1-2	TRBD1	CASGTAYGYTF
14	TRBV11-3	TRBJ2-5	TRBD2	CASSSGTSGETQYF
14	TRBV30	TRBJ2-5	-	CAWSADYYQETQYF
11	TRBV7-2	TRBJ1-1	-	CASSPWNEAFF
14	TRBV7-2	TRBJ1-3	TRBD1	CASRRDRAGNTIYF
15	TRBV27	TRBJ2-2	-	CASSLSGVNTGELFF
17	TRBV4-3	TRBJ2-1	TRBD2	CASSQDAAGGLLNEQFF
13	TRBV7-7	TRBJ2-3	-	CASSLDLTFTQYF
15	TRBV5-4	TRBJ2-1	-	CASSLQGSSYNEQFF
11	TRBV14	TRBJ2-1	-	CASSQDQVQFF
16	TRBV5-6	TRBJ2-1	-	CASSLISGVNYNEQFF
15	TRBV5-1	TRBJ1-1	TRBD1	CASAGTGSVGTEAFF
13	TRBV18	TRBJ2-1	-	CASSPLRANEQFF
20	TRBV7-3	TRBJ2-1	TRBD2	CASSPSPGTSGVPGKNEQFF
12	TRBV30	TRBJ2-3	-	CAWRGGRIEEYF
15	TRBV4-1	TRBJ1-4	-	CASSQGQTGTEKLFF
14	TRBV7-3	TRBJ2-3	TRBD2	CASSLAGGTDTQYF
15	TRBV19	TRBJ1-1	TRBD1	CASSGGDRMNTEAFF
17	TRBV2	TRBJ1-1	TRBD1	CASRSYLTGALNTEAFF
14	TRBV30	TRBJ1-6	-	CAWSAGTSASPLHF
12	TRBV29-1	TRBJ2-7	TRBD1	CSVGTGGYEQYF
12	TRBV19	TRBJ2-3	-	CASRSRADTQYF
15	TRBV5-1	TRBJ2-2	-	CASSPDRQNTGELFF
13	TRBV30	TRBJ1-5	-	CAWRSGAGEPQHF
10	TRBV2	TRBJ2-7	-	CASGNYEQYF
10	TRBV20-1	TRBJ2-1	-	CSARSYEQFF
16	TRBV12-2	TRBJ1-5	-	CASRLGQTDSNQPQHF
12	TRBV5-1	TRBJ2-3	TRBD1	CASRGTVDTQYF
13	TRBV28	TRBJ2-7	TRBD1	CVSEGQSSYEQYF
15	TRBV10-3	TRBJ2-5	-	CAISERGRGGETQYF
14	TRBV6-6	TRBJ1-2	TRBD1	CASSYSRDSYGYTF
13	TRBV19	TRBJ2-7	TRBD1	CATLGQGGYEQYF
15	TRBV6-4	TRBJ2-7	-	CASSARLGTIYEQYF
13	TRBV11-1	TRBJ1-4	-	CASSLTEREKLFF
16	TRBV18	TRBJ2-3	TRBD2	CASSPPGLALSDTQYF
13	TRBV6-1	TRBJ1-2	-	CASSVGQGNGYTF
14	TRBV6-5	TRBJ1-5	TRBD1	CATRSGQGNQPQHF
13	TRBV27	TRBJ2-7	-	CASSLVNTYEQYF
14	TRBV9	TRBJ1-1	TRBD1	CASNAQGEDTEAFF